This T cell receptor beta chain was documented in a study of a mutant IDH1 vaccine in newly diagnosed glioma. This clone was counted once. The antigen is unknown. Using immunoSEQ multiplex PCR, the repertoire was profiled, and TCRdb retains in-frame clones only, with some absent. The sample shows around 84,000 clones, about 81% of them seen only once. Germline assignment: CDR1 LNHDA and CDR2 SQIVND (reference sequence). The CDR3 covers 14 residues. V lost 1 base to trimming and J lost 5 bases, with 11 bases between them. Specified time point: week 47, end of study. Alongside topical imiquimod, each dose of vaccine comprised 300 ug of mutant IDH1 20-mer peptide.

The J gene is TRBJ2-5, the V gene TRBV19, with a weak D call TRBD2 (6 bases). The material sequenced was PBMCs, taken from a glioma patient whose treatment included an IDH1 peptide vaccine. The receptor was derived from a man in his forties with glioma. The CDR3 DNA follows: TGTGCCAGTAGTATAGCAGGAGGGGTCGAGACCCAGTACTTC. It specifies CASSIAGGVETQYF.